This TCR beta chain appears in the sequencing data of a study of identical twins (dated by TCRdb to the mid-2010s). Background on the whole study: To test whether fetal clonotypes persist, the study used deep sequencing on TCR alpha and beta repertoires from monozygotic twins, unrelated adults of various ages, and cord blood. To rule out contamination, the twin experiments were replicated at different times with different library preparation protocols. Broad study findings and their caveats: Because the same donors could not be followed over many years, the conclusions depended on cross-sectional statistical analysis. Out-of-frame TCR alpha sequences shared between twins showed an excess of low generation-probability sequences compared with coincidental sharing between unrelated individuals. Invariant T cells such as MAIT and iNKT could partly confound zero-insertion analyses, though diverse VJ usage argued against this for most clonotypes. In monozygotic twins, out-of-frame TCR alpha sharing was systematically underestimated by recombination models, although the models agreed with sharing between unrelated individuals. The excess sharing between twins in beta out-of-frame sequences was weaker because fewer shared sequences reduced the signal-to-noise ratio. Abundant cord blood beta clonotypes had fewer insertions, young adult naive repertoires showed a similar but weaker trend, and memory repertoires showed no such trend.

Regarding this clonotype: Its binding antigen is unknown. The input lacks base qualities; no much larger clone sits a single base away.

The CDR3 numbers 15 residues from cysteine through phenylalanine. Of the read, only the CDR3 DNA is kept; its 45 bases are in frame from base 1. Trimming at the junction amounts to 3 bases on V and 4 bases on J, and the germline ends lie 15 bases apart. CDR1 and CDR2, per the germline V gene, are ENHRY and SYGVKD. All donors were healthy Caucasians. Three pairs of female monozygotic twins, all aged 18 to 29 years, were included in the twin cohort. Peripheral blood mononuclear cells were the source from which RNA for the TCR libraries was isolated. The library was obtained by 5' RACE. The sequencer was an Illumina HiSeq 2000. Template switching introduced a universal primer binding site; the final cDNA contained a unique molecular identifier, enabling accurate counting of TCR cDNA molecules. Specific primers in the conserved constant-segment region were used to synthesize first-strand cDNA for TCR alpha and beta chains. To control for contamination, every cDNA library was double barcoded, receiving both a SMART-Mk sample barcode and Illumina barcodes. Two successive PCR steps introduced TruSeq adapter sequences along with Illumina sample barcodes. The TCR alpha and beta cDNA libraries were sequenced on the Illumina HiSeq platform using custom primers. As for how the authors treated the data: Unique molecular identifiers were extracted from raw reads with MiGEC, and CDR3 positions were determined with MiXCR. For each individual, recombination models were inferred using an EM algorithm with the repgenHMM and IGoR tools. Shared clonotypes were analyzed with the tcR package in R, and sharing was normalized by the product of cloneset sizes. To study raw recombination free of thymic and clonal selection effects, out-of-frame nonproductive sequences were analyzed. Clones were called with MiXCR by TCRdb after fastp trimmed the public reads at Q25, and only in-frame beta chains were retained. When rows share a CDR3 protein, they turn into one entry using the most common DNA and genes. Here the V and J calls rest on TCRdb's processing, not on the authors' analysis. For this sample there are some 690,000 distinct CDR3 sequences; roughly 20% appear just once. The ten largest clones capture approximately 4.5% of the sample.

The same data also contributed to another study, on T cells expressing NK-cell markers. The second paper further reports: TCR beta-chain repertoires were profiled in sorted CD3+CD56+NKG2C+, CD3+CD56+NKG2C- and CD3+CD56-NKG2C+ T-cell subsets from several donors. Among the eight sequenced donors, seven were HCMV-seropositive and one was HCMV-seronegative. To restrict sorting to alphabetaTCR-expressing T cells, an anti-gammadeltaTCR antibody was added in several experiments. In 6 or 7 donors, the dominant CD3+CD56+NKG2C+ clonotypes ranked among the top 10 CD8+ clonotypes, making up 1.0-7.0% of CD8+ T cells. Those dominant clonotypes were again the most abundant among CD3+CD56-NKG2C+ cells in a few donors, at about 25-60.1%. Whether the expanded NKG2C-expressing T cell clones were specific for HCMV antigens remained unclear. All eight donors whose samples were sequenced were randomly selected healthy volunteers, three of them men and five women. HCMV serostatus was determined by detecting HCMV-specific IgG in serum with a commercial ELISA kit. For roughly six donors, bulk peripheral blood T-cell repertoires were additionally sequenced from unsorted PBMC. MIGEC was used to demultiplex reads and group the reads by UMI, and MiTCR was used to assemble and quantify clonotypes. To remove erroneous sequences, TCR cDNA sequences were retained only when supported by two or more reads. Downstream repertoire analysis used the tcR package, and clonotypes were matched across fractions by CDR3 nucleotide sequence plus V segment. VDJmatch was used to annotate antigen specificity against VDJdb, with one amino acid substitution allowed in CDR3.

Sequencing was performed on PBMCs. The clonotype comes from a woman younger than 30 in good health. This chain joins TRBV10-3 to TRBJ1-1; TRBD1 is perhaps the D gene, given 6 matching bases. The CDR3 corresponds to CAISDEGGEGTEAFF. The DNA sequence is TGTGCCATCAGTGACGAAGGGGGGGAGGGCACTGAAGCTTTCTTT.